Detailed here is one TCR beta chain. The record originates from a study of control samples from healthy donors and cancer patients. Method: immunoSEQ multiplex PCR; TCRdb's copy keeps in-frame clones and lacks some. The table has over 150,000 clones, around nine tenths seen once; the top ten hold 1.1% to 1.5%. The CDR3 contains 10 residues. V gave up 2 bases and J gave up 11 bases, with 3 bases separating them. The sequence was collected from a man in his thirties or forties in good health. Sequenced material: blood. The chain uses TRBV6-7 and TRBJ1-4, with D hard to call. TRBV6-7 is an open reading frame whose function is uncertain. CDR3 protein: CASSYPKLFF. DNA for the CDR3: TGTGCCAGCAGTTACCCGAAACTGTTTTTT.